This entry lists 27 T cell receptor beta chains sequenced from one sample in a study of cytomegalovirus exposure and HLA in healthy donors. Amplification used 60 Vbeta primers and 13 Jbeta primers. Assay: immunoSEQ multiplex PCR; the TCRdb copy retains only in-frame clones and omits some. The sample holds about 98,000 clones, 70% to 80% seen once. The source material was PBMCs. All receptors derive from a young man in good health and CMV-seropositive.

The genes are TRBV18 and TRBJ1-4; D is unclear. With 0 bases removed from V and 5 bases from J, the gap between germline ends came to 13 bases. The CDR3 is 16 amino acids. Germline V gives CDR1 KGHSH, CDR2 LQKENI. CDR3 nucleotide sequence: TGTGCCAGCTCACCACCGAATAGCGGCAGAAATGAAAAACTGTTTTTT. It yields the protein CASSPPNSGRNEKLFF.

The chain carries TRBV5-1 and TRBJ1-1, with D hard to call. CDR1 and CDR2 from the germline V gene are SGHRS and YFSETQ. V lost 0 bases to trimming and J lost 6 bases, with 18 bases between them. The length of the CDR3 is 16 residues. The CDR3 DNA reads TGCGCCAGCAGCTTGGGGGGAGGATTTTCTGGGGCTGAAGCTTTCTTT. This sequence encodes CASSLGGGFSGAEAFF.

This clone has more than one count but fewer than ten. V is TRBV20-1 and J is TRBJ2-1; D is possibly TRBD1 (5 bases). Germline loops: CDR1 DFQATT, CDR2 SNEGSKA (reference sequence). Trimming removed 4 bases at V and 4 bases at J, with 5 bases between. The CDR3 covers 11 residues. CDR3 loop: CSAKGYNEQFF. In nucleotides, the CDR3 is TGCAGTGCTAAGGGGTACAATGAGCAGTTCTTC.

Only one count was recorded for this clone. The DNA for the CDR3 is TGTGCCAGCAGTTACGTCGGCAGGCAAGAGACCCAGTACTTC. Its protein is CASSYVGRQETQYF. The chain carries TRBV6-6 and TRBJ2-5, with unresolved D. The CDR3 extends over 14 amino acids. The germline V gene has CDR1 MNHNY and CDR2 SVGAGI (reference sequence). V was shortened by 2 bases and J by 2 bases, with 9 bases between the two germline ends.

This chain joins TRBV29-1 and TRBJ1-1; maybe TRBD1 (5 bases). Between the trimmed V and J ends, which lost 8 bases and 0 bases, there was a span of 22 bases. The CDR3 contains 16 residues. The germline CDR1 and CDR2 sequences are SQVTM and ANQGSEA. The CDR3 sequence: CSPLILGVTMNTEAFF. The CDR3, as DNA: TGCAGCCCGTTGATCTTAGGGGTGACAATGAACACTGAAGCTTTCTTT. Combining the CDR3 with reference TRBV29-1 and TRBJ1-1 gives the whole variable domain SAVISQKPSRDICQRGTSLTIQCQVDSQVTMMFWYRQQPGQSLTLIATANQGSEATYESGFVIDKFPISRPNLTFSTLTVSNMSPEDSSIYLCSPLILGVTMNTEAFFGQGTRLTVV.

The chain is built from TRBV6-5 and TRBJ1-1; D call uncertain. Trimming removed 8 bases at V and 1 base at J, with 5 bases between. This CDR3 is 11 amino acids long. CDR1 is MNHEY and CDR2 is SVGAGI in the germline V gene. The CDR3 DNA reads as TGTGCCAGCGCGAGGAACACTGAAGCTTTCTTT. Translated: CASARNTEAFF.

This rearrangement joins TRBV27 to TRBJ2-1, with TRBD2 matching over 10 bases. CDR1 and CDR2 from the germline V gene are MNHEY and SMNVEV (reference sequence). The length of the CDR3 is 17 residues. Trimming removed 0 bases from V and 7 bases from J; junction bases left unmatched: 9. This CDR3 is CASSLSIQAGGPNEQFF. The CDR3 region has the DNA TGTGCCAGCAGTTTATCGATCCAAGCGGGGGGGCCGAATGAGCAGTTCTTC.

The chain couples TRBV10-1 to TRBJ2-5; weak D call: TRBD2 (6 bases). Between the trimmed V and J ends, which lost 0 bases and 4 bases, there was a span of 12 bases. CDR3 length: 15 residues. The germline gives CDR1 WNHNN, CDR2 SYGVQD (reference sequence). The CDR3 loop is CASSESGGPGETQYF. CDR3 in DNA: TGCGCCAGCAGTGAGTCAGGAGGGCCGGGAGAGACCCAGTACTTC.

This chain links TRBV6-1 with TRBJ1-5, with a weak D call TRBD1 (6 bases). The CDR3 is 14 residues long. CDR1 MNHNS and CDR2 SASEGT come from the germline V gene. Deletions cut 10 bases from V and 4 bases from J, with 17 bases between. Here the CDR3 DNA reads TGTGCCACTACGGTCGGGGGGCAGAATCAGCCCCAGCATTTT. It translates to CATTVGGQNQPQHF.

V usage is TRBV5-1 and J usage is TRBJ2-7; D is uncertain. There are 16 residues in the CDR3. V lost 3 bases and J lost 0, with 16 bases in between. Germline-derived CDR1 and CDR2 are SGHRS and YFSETQ. CDR3 coding DNA: TGCGCCAGCAGCTCCATTGGCGGTGTTAGCTCCTACGAGCAGTACTTC. Translating it yields CASSSIGGVSSYEQYF. The complete variable domain, with remaining parts taken from reference TRBV5-1 and TRBJ2-7, reads KAGVTQTPRYLIKTRGQQVTLSCSPISGHRSVSWYQQTPGQGLQFLFEYFSETQRNKGNFPGRFSGRQFSNSRSEMNVSTLELGDSALYLCASSSIGGVSSYEQYFGPGTRLTVT.

The chain uses TRBV30 and TRBJ1-6; D is uncertain. Germline V gives CDR1 GTSNPN, CDR2 SVGIG (reference sequence). The length of the CDR3 is 15 residues. Trimming stripped 0 bases from V and 6 bases from J, with 12 bases between. The CDR3 loop is CAWSVTGIGNSPLHF. CDR3 nucleotides: TGTGCCTGGAGTGTAACCGGGATCGGTAATTCACCCCTCCACTTT.

The V and J genes are TRBV19 and TRBJ2-3, with D possibly matching TRBD1 (5 bases). Germline values: CDR1 LNHDA, CDR2 SQIVND (reference sequence). The V gene lost 1 base and the J gene lost 3 bases, with 11 bases spanning the gap. This CDR3 region has 15 residues. CDR3 in DNA: TGTGCCAGTAGTATAGCGGCAGGGCAGACAGATACGCAGTATTTT. As protein: CASSIAAGQTDTQYF.

The genes are TRBV30 and TRBJ1-4, with D possibly being TRBD1 (5 bases). Germline CDR1 is GTSNPN and CDR2 is SVGIG (reference sequence). The length of the CDR3 is 12 residues. The V end was cut by 3 bases, the J end by 8 bases, with 10 bases between. CDR3 loop: CAWSTGGEKLFF. The CDR3 DNA sequence: TGTGCCTGGAGCACCGGGGGGGAAAAACTGTTTTTT.

V usage is TRBV4-1 and J usage is TRBJ2-3, with D perhaps matching TRBD1 (6 bases). The V gene's germline CDR1 is MGHRA and CDR2 YSYEKL. V lost 0 bases and J lost 6, with 16 bases in between. The CDR3 loop spans 16 amino acids. The CDR3 protein is CASSQEDGLRGDTQYF. In DNA, the CDR3 is TGCGCCAGCAGCCAAGAGGACGGCCTAAGGGGGGATACGCAGTATTTT.

The genes are TRBV6-5 and TRBJ2-1; no clear D gene. The CDR3 covers 15 residues. V gave up 6 bases and J gave up 4 bases, with 16 bases separating them. Germline lookup yields CDR1 MNHEY and CDR2 SVGAGI. The CDR3 DNA follows: TGTGCCAGCAGCCTTTCCGTGCGGAGATACAATGAGCAGTTCTTC. Its protein is CASSLSVRRYNEQFF.

The chain recombines TRBV27 with TRBJ2-7; D is possibly TRBD1 (6 bases). This CDR3 is built from 14 residues. V lost 5 bases and J 6 bases, leaving 17 bases between the germline ends. Germline-derived CDR1 and CDR2 are MNHEY and SMNVEV (reference sequence). The CDR3 here is CASSAPDSSGEQYF. For the CDR3, the DNA is TGTGCCAGCAGTGCCCCGGACAGTTCGGGCGAGCAGTACTTC.

The V call is TRBV4-2, the J call TRBJ2-7; tentatively, D is TRBD1 (5 bases). Germline CDR1 and CDR2: LGHNA and YNFKEQ. The CDR3 consists of 18 residues. V was shortened by 0 bases and J by 2 bases, with 20 bases between the two germline ends. The CDR3 coding sequence is TGTGCCAGCAGCCAAGATTTTCTCCAGGGAAGAAGGACCTACGAGCAGTACTTC. It specifies CASSQDFLQGRRTYEQYF.

V usage is TRBV6-6 and J usage is TRBJ2-7, with a possible D match to TRBD2 (5 bases). V gave up 6 bases and J gave up 6 bases, with 15 bases separating them. The CDR3 covers 13 residues. CDR1 MNHNY and CDR2 SVGAGI come from the germline V gene (reference sequence). CDR3 sequence reads: CASSPRGGLEQYF. The CDR3 DNA reads TGTGCCAGCAGCCCACGCGGCGGGCTCGAGCAGTACTTC.

V gene TRBV5-4 combines with J gene TRBJ2-2, with D perhaps TRBD1 (6 bases). The germline V and J ends were trimmed by 4 bases and 1 base, with 17 bases remaining between them. Germline-derived CDR1 and CDR2 are SGHNT and YYREEE (reference sequence). The CDR3 has 17 residues. The CDR3 nucleotides are TGTGCCAGCAGCCCACCAATCCCGGGACAGAACACCGGGGAGCTGTTTTTT. Translated: CASSPPIPGQNTGELFF. The full variable domain, with the rest looked up from reference TRBV5-4 and TRBJ2-2, is ETGVTQSPTHLIKTRGQQVTLRCSSQSGHNTVSWYQQALGQGPQFIFQYYREEENGRGNFPPRFSGLQFPNYSSELNVNALELDDSALYLCASSPPIPGQNTGELFFGEGSRLTVL.

The genes are TRBV2 and TRBJ2-2, with TRBD1 matching 9 bases. The germline CDR1 and CDR2 sequences are SNHLY and FYNNEI. J was trimmed by 7 bases and V by 9 bases; bases with no gene match: 9. CDR3 length: 14 residues. This chain's CDR3 is CASLGTGGLGELFF. CDR3 DNA: TGTGCCAGTCTCGGAACAGGGGGCCTCGGGGAGCTGTTTTTT.

This chain uses TRBV25-1 with TRBJ2-7, with D tentatively TRBD1 (5 bases). Trimming took off 2 bases at V and 5 bases at J, with 10 bases between the two ends. The germline V gene encodes CDR1 MGHDK and CDR2 SYGVNS. There are 13 residues in the CDR3. DNA of the CDR3: TGTGCCAGCAGTGAAAGGGGAAGTCACGAGCAGTACTTC. The encoded protein is CASSERGSHEQYF.

The DNA of the CDR3 is TGTGCCAGCAGAACGGGACAGGGGAACTATGGCTACACCTTC. It specifies CASRTGQGNYGYTF. The chain recombines TRBV28 with TRBJ1-2; TRBD1 matches at 10 bases. Germline V gene data show CDR1 as MDHEN and CDR2 as SYDVKM. The CDR3 runs 14 residues. Trimming took 6 bases from V and 2 from J; bases not matched to a gene: 3.

The V and J genes are TRBV10-3 and TRBJ1-1; possible D gene TRBD1, 5 bases. Per the germline V gene, CDR1 is ENHRY and CDR2 is SYGVKD. V gave up 10 bases and J gave up 4 bases, with 10 bases separating them. There are 11 residues in the CDR3. The CDR3 DNA follows: TGTGCCACCGCCACAGGCACTGAAGCTTTCTTT. Translated: CATATGTEAFF.

This rearrangement joins TRBV5-4 to TRBJ2-2, with D possibly matching TRBD2 (7 bases). From germline, CDR1 is SGHNT and CDR2 YYREEE (reference sequence). The germline V and J ends were trimmed by 3 bases and 5 bases, with 17 bases remaining between them. This CDR3 region has 16 residues. CDR3 sequence reads: CASSSGHPGGTGELFF. DNA for the CDR3: TGTGCCAGCAGCTCGGGACACCCGGGGGGTACCGGGGAGCTGTTTTTT.

The chain combines TRBV28 with TRBJ1-3; 10 bases agree with TRBD1. This CDR3 spans 15 amino acids. J lost 9 bases, V lost 5 bases, and 10 bases had no gene match. Germline CDR1 and CDR2: MDHEN and SYDVKM. The CDR3 bases are TGTGCCAGCAGTGCTCCCGGGACAGGGGCGAGCACCATATATTTT. As protein: CASSAPGTGASTIYF.

This clone was picked up one time. V and J are TRBV2 and TRBJ1-2; D is undetermined. The CDR3 loop spans 13 amino acids. CDR1 and CDR2 (germline): SNHLY, FYNNEI. The V gene lost 0 bases and the J gene lost 4 bases, with 6 bases spanning the gap. DNA for the CDR3: TGTGCCAGCAGTGAAGCCAGTACCTATGGCTACACCTTC. Amino acids: CASSEASTYGYTF.

A few counts support this clone. The gene calls are TRBV28 and TRBJ2-7, with 8 bases aligning to TRBD2. The CDR3 consists of 16 residues. V gave up 5 bases and J gave up 0 bases; unmatched junction bases: 9. The germline CDR1 and CDR2 sequences are MDHEN and SYDVKM. The DNA of the CDR3 is TGTGCCAGCAGTCTCGTGAACGGGGGGGCCTCCTACGAGCAGTACTTC. Protein product: CASSLVNGGASYEQYF.